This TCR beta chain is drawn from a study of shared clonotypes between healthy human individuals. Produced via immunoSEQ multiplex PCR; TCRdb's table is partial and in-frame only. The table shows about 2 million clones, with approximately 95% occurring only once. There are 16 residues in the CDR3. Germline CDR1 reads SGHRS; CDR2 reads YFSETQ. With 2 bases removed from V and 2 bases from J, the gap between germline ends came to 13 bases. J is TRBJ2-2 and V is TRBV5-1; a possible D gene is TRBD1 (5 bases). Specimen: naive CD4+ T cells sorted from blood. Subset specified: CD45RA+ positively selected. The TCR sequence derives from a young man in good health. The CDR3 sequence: CASSLSTDPNTGELFF. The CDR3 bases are TGCGCCAGCAGCTTATCGACAGACCCTAACACCGGGGAGCTGTTTTTT.